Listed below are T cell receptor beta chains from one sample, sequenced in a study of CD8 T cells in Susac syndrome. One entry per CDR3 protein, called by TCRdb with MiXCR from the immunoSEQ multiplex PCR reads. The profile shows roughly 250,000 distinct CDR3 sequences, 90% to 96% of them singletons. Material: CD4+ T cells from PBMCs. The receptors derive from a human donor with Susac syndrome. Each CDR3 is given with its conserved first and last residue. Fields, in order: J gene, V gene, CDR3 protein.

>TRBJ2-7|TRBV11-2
CASRPASSGEQYF
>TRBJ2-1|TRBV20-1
CSAAGQGYEQFF
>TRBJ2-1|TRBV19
CASSESRGEQFF
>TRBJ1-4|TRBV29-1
CSVVGRRANEKLFF
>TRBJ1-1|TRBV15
CATRLLPEDWAFF
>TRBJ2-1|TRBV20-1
CSARFQGYEQFF
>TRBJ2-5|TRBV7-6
CASSFGGMQYF
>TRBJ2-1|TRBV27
CASSPWVGLEQFF
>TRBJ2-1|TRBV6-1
CASRNLAGSPTLGNEQFF
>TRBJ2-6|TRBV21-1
CASSPPGGRSGANVLTF
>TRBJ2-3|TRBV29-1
CSVAPSGATDTQYF
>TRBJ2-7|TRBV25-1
CASSGTGHEQYF
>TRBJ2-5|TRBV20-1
CSARDPGLARQETQYF
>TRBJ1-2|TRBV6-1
CASSLEGSYGYTF
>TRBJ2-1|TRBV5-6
CASSPSRDLYNEQFF
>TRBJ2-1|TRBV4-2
CASSQGEASYNEQFF
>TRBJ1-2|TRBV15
CATSRDPQGVYGYTF
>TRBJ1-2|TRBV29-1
CSAQLDRVHGYTF
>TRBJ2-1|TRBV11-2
CASSPLGSYNEQFF
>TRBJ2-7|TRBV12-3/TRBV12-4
CASTSSTGGQYF
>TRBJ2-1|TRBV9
CASSVVDRGTYNEQFF
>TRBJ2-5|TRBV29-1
CSGGRGGETQYF
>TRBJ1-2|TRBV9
CASSVGGQTYGYTF
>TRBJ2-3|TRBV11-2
CASSLSINTDTQYF
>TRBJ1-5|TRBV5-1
CASSLASGANQPQHF
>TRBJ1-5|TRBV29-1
CSVGHSHQPQHF
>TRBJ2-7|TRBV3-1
CASSQGAVAGSQSEQYF
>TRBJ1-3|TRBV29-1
CSVALDRYSGNTIYF
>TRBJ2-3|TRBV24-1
CATSDPGQGEDTQYF
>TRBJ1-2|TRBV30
CAWSGFLVVGYTF
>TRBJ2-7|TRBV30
CAWSAVYEQYF
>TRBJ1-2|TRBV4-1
CASSQDNQGARGYTF
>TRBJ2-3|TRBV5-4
CASSLAVALTDTQYF
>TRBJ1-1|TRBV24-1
CATRPGSNTEAFF
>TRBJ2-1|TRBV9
CASSGYNEQFF
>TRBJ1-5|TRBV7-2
CASSISPPSFQPQHF
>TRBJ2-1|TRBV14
CARGGRVPTMKQFF
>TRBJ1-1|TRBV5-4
CASSLFTTVNTEAFF
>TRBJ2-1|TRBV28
CASSPRDWNNEQFF
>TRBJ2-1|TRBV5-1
CASGSSGRYEQFF
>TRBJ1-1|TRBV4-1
CASSQHTEAFF
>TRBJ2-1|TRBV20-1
CSVPPLGLAGVNEQFF
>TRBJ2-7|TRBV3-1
CASSQAGAWGEQYF
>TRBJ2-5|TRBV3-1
CASSQVSGRRETQYF
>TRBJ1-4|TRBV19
CASSIAGDPNEKLFF
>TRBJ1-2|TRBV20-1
CSATPQGNYGYTF
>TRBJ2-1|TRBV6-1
CASTDSYNEQFF
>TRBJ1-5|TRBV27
CASSLRTAGRINWPQHF
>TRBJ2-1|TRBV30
CAWSWASGSYEQFF
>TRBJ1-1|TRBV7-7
CASSLSANTEAFF
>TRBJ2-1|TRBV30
CAWTFRDEGYDEQFF
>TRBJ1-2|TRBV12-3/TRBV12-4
CASSAGAGGYGYTF
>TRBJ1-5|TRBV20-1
CSARGSQLNQPQHF
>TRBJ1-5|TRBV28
CASSTNEQGGAPQHF
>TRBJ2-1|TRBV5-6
CASSLAGGASYNEQFF
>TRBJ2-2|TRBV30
CAWIEKNTGELFF
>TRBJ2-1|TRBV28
CASSSLKREVGEQFF
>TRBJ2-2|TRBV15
CATTSANTGELFF